Listed here are 8 T cell receptor beta chains from one sample, sequenced in a study of CD4+ T cells in melanoma. Data came from immunoSEQ multiplex PCR; TCRdb stores just in-frame clones and leaves some out. The sample consists of about 55,000 clones, about 70% of them appearing once. Sequenced input: tumor tissue. Every receptor here comes from a human donor with melanoma.

This clone has just a few counts. This chain joins TRBV28 and TRBJ1-2; TRBD1 might be the D (6 bases). Trimming took 3 bases from V and 9 from J, leaving 20 bases between them. The CDR3 runs 15 residues. Germline V gives CDR1 MDHEN, CDR2 SYDVKM. The CDR3 loop is CASSFLRGGADRYTF. The DNA of the CDR3 is TGTGCCAGCAGTTTCTTGAGGGGGGGCGCGGATCGCTACACCTTC.

J is TRBJ1-4 and V is TRBV30; maybe TRBD1 (5 bases). The CDR3 spans 14 residues. Trimming cost V 4 bases and J 8 bases, with 17 bases left between them. Germline loops: CDR1 GTSNPN, CDR2 SVGIG (reference sequence). The CDR3 nucleotides are TGTGCCTGGACCCGAGGGACTTTGGGGGAAAAACTGTTTTTT. Translating gives CAWTRGTLGEKLFF.

The chain recombines TRBV11-2 with TRBJ1-1; D ambiguous. The CDR3 is 12 residues long. CDR1 and CDR2 (germline): SGHAT, FQNNGV. V dropped 5 bases and J dropped 4 bases, with 8 bases sitting between them. The CDR3 loop is CASSPDGTEAFF. The CDR3 region has the DNA TGTGCCAGCAGCCCGGATGGCACTGAAGCTTTCTTT.

The gene calls are TRBV6-5 and TRBJ1-1; D is perhaps TRBD1 (6 bases). This CDR3 contains 12 residues. V lost 8 bases to trimming and J lost 0 bases, with 7 bases between them. Per germline, CDR1 MNHEY and CDR2 SVGAGI. CDR3 residues: CASGTMNTEAFF. The CDR3 DNA sequence: TGTGCCAGCGGGACAATGAACACTGAAGCTTTCTTT.

This clone has more than one count but fewer than ten. The chain couples TRBV2 to TRBJ2-3; 8 nucleotides match TRBD1. The CDR3 runs 14 residues. Looked up from germline, CDR1 is SNHLY and CDR2 is FYNNEI. Trimming at V came to 7 bases and at J to 6 bases, leaving 9 bases not matched to a gene. The CDR3 reads CASIRTGKRDTQYF. Written as DNA, the CDR3 is TGTGCCAGCATTAGGACAGGGAAACGGGATACGCAGTATTTT.

V usage is TRBV7-3 and J usage is TRBJ2-3; D unclear. The CDR3 contains 14 residues. Germline CDR1 reads SGHTA; CDR2 reads FQGTGA. V shed 2 bases and J shed 4 bases, with 10 bases lying between them. Written as DNA, the CDR3 is TGTGCCAGCAGCTTAGACCGGCTAGCAGATACGCAGTATTTT. Translating gives CASSLDRLADTQYF.

This clone was recorded many times. The rearrangement joins TRBV9 to TRBJ2-1; 8 bases are shared with TRBD1. The CDR3 is 17 residues long. Germline V gene sequence: CDR1 SGDLS, CDR2 YYNGEE. J gave up 2 bases and V 4 bases, and 11 bases lay outside the gene matches. For the CDR3, the DNA is TGTGCCAGCAGCCCGAGAGGTTCGGGACAGGCCTACAATGAGCAGTTCTTC. This sequence encodes CASSPRGSGQAYNEQFF.

The chain carries TRBV13 and TRBJ2-7; D gene uncertain. This CDR3 region has 17 residues. Per germline, CDR1 PRHDT and CDR2 FYEKMQ (reference sequence). V lost 0 bases and J 0 bases, leaving 15 bases between the germline ends. The CDR3 region has the DNA TGTGCCAGCAGCTTAGGCCCCAACAGAGCCAGCTCCTACGAGCAGTACTTC. Amino acid sequence: CASSLGPNRASSYEQYF. The entire variable domain, with the rest obtained from reference TRBV13 and TRBJ2-7, is as follows: AAGVIQSPRHLIKEKRETATLKCYPIPRHDTVYWYQQGPGQDPQFLISFYEKMQSDKGSIPDRFSAQQFSDYHSELNMSSLELGDSALYFCASSLGPNRASSYEQYFGPGTRLTVT.